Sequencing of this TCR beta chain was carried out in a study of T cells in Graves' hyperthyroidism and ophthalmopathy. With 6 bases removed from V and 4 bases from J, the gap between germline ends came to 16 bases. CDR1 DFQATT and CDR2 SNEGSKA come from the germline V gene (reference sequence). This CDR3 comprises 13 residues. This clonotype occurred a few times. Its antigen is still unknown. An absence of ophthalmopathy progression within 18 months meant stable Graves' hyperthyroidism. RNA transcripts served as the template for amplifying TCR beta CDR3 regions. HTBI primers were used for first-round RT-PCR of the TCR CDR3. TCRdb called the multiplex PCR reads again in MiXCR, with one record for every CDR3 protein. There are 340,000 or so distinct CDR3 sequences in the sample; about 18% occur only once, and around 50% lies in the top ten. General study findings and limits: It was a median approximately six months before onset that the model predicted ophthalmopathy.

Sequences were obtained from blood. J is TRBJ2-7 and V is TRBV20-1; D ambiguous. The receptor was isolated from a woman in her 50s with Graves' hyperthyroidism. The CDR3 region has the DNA TGCAGTGCCGTAAATTTGGCCGAATACGAGCAGTACTTC. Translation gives CSAVNLAEYEQYF.